The next 12 T cell receptor beta chains were all read from a single sample in a study of T cell responses to AZD1222 COVID-19 vaccine. TCRdb's copy holds only in-frame clones and misses some; the assay was immunoSEQ multiplex PCR. The sample has 150,000 to 200,000 clones, roughly 87% seen once; the top ten hold about 5.9%. The specimen comprised peripheral blood, sampled 28 days after the second AZD1222 dose. The receptor source for this set is an adult who received the AZD1222 COVID-19 vaccine.

As DNA, the CDR3 is TGTGCCAGCAGCCGGGACGGGAGAACCTACGAGCAGTACTTC. Its protein is CASSRDGRTYEQYF. The chain employs TRBV3-1 (or the pseudogene TRBV3-2) and TRBJ2-7, with D perhaps TRBD2 (6 bases). The V gene lost 4 bases and the J gene lost 2 bases, with 12 bases spanning the gap. Germline V gene data show CDR1 as LGHDT and CDR2 as YNNKEL (reference sequence). The CDR3 length is 14 residues.

The chain couples TRBV12-5 to TRBJ2-1; 8 bases agree with TRBD1. CDR1 is LGHNT, CDR2 FRNRAP, per germline. Losses at the gene ends were 6 bases for V and 4 bases for J; bases not matched to a gene: 5. CDR3 size: 14 residues. CDR3 sequence: CASGPGQGYNEQFF. CDR3 nucleotide sequence: TGTGCTAGTGGGCCAGGACAGGGATACAATGAGCAGTTCTTC.

The V call is TRBV7-9, the J call TRBJ1-5; D is perhaps TRBD1 (5 bases). Trimming cost V 2 bases and J 15 bases, with 14 bases left between them. The length of the CDR3 is 12 residues. Germline CDR1 is SEHNR and CDR2 is FQNEAQ (reference sequence). The CDR3 sequence is CASSLMGEAPHF. CDR3 coding DNA: TGTGCCAGCAGCTTAATGGGGGAAGCACCGCATTTT.

The J gene is TRBJ2-3, the V gene TRBV5-1; 10 positions agree with TRBD1. CDR1 and CDR2 from the germline V gene are SGHRS and YFSETQ. After removal of 4 bases from V and 4 bases from J, the junction contained 15 bases not matched to a gene. This CDR3 has 18 amino acids. CDR3 residues: CASSVAHPRTGGSDTQYF. DNA of the CDR3: TGCGCCAGCAGCGTGGCCCACCCACGGACAGGGGGATCAGATACGCAGTATTTT. The complete variable domain, with remaining parts taken from reference TRBV5-1 and TRBJ2-3, reads KAGVTQTPRYLIKTRGQQVTLSCSPISGHRSVSWYQQTPGQGLQFLFEYFSETQRNKGNFPGRFSGRQFSNSRSEMNVSTLELGDSALYLCASSVAHPRTGGSDTQYFGPGTRLTVL.

The chain links TRBV6-6 to TRBJ1-2; D gene ambiguous. The V end was cut by 7 bases, the J end by 3 bases, with 12 bases between. Per the germline V gene, CDR1 is MNHNY and CDR2 is SVGAGI (reference sequence). This CDR3 is 13 amino acids long. CDR3 protein: CASINEIDYGYTF. The CDR3 region has the DNA TGTGCCAGCATAAACGAAATAGACTATGGCTACACCTTC.

The chain is built from TRBV5-1 and TRBJ2-5, with D possibly being TRBD1 or TRBD2 (6 bases each). Looked up from germline, CDR1 is SGHRS and CDR2 is YFSETQ. The V gene lost 4 bases and the J gene lost 1 base, with 23 bases spanning the gap. This CDR3 is 18 amino acids long. CDR3 protein: CASSRSASGGGPQETQYF. The CDR3 DNA reads as TGCGCCAGCAGCCGATCCGCCTCGGGTGGGGGGCCCCAAGAGACCCAGTACTTC.

The V call is TRBV7-8, the J call TRBJ2-1; 9 bases agree with TRBD2. The CDR3 spans 18 residues. The junction had 17 bases not matched to a gene; V was cut back by 5 bases and J by 6 bases. Germline CDR1 SGHVS, CDR2 FQNEAQ. CDR3 sequence: CASSNFGGSSGTLNEQFF. For the CDR3, the DNA is TGTGCCAGCAGCAACTTTGGGGGGTCTAGCGGGACGCTCAATGAGCAGTTCTTC.

The V call is TRBV7-2, the J call TRBJ2-7; D might be TRBD2 (5 bases). The CDR3 extends over 14 amino acids. V was shortened by 1 base and J by 3 bases, with 10 bases between the two germline ends. Per germline, CDR1 SGHTA and CDR2 FQGNSA. As DNA, the CDR3 is TGTGCCAGCAGCTTAGACCGCGGGTTCTACGAGCAGTACTTC. It yields the protein CASSLDRGFYEQYF.

About this clone itself: The sample carries other DNA sequences with the same CDR3. V gene TRBV19 combines with J gene TRBJ1-5, with a tentative D call TRBD1 (5 bases). The CDR3 covers 13 residues. Trimming cost V 5 bases and J 3 bases, with 8 bases left between them. The germline V gene encodes CDR1 LNHDA and CDR2 SQIVND (reference sequence). The CDR3 sequence is CASSPGLNQPQHF. In DNA form, the CDR3 reads TGTGCCAGTAGTCCAGGGCTCAATCAGCCCCAGCATTTT.

The genes are TRBV5-1 and TRBJ1-4; TRBD1 matches 10 bases. The CDR3 contains 16 residues. From germline, CDR1 is SGHRS and CDR2 YFSETQ. V dropped 0 bases and J dropped 7; count of bases not matched to a gene: 6. CDR3 protein: CASSLVGQGGGEKLFF. CDR3 in DNA: TGCGCCAGCAGCTTGGTTGGACAGGGGGGTGGTGAAAAACTGTTTTTT. The full variable domain, completed using reference TRBV5-1 and TRBJ1-4, is KAGVTQTPRYLIKTRGQQVTLSCSPISGHRSVSWYQQTPGQGLQFLFEYFSETQRNKGNFPGRFSGRQFSNSRSEMNVSTLELGDSALYLCASSLVGQGGGEKLFFGSGTQLSVL.

This chain uses TRBV19 with TRBJ2-7; maybe TRBD1 (7 bases). The CDR3 is 16 residues long. The ends were cut back, 5 bases at V and 3 bases at J, with 20 bases in the middle. Per the germline V gene, CDR1 is LNHDA and CDR2 is SQIVND (reference sequence). The CDR3 DNA follows: TGTGCCAGTAGTTACTATTCCAGGGGGGCGGACTACGAGCAGTACTTC. Its protein is CASSYYSRGADYEQYF.

V gene TRBV4-1 combines with J gene TRBJ1-4; D ambiguous. The CDR3 runs to 14 residues. Germline V lookup: CDR1 MGHRA, CDR2 YSYEKL. Trimming stripped 1 base from V and 8 bases from J, with 11 bases between. CDR3 DNA sequence: TGCGCCAGCAGCCAAGGTGGGGTAGACGAAAAACTGTTTTTT. Amino acid sequence: CASSQGGVDEKLFF.